Sequencing of this T cell receptor beta chain was carried out in a study of tumor-infiltrating lymphocytes in oesophageal squamous cell carcinoma. TCRdb re-called the PCR reads through MiXCR, storing one row per CDR3 protein. The sample yields over 10,000 distinct CDR3 sequences, approximately 50% seen once. There are 14 residues in the CDR3. V was clipped by 4 bases and J by 4 bases; unmatched bases: 2. The V gene's germline CDR1 is MNHGY and CDR2 SAAAGT. The rearrangement links TRBV6-8 to TRBJ1-2; TRBD1 matches 11 bases. The source material was esophageal tumor tissue. The clonotype originates from a female donor with esophageal squamous cell carcinoma. This CDR3 is CASSWTGGIYGYTF. For the CDR3, the DNA is TGTGCCAGCAGTTGGACAGGGGGCATCTATGGCTACACCTTC.